This TCR beta chain stems from a study of blood T cell repertoires in COVID-19 (dated by TCRdb to the early 2020s). For the study in its entirety: Collaborator samples came from the United States, Italy and Spain and covered acute and convalescent phases of COVID-19. A de-identified subject ID, COVID-19 status, age in years and sex were almost always included in the sample metadata. The dataset comprised deeply sampled blood TCRbeta repertoires from subjects exposed to, actively infected with, or recovered from COVID-19. Samples were obtained from the ongoing ImmuneRACE study (first 160 participants) and from about 1,300 subjects provided by 6 global collaborators. The material from the prospective study consisted of cDNA or gDNA derived from T cells, B-cell-depleted T cells, or PBMCs. Where available, HLA class I and class II types were taken from metadata supplied by the sample provider and were not determined by assay-based typing. The repertoires were released in a freely available public database meant as a resource for research on the immune response to SARS-CoV-2. Study-wide conclusions, independent of this receptor: The quantity of clinical and demographic metadata differed by source and by participant and was supplied without curation.

The CDR3 goes from the cysteine to the phenylalanine over 15 residues. Kept here is only the CDR3 DNA, which spans 45 bases and is read in frame from base 1. The CDR1 and CDR2 encoded by the germline V gene are MGHRA and YSYEKL. Trimming costs V 1 base and J 10 bases, and their ends lie 17 bases apart. The immunoSEQ Assay, a bias-controlled multiplex PCR, was used to amplify TCRbeta CDR3 regions from genomic DNA. The paper's data handling went like this. The number of nucleated cells in each sample was estimated by amplification of reference gene primers within the assay. To quantify the absolute abundance of each unique TCRbeta CDR3 rearrangement, sequence reads were collapsed and filtered. For each sample, productive Simpson clonality was calculated as the square root of Simpson's diversity index over productive rearrangements. The source is immuneACCESS, and TCRdb retained only in-frame sequences with V and J called. Part of the clones is not carried over; for the studies checked, unresolved V genes explain less than half of this, and the remainder is unexplained. The V and J calls and clone size were taken over from that table, and D and trimming were inferred from the DNA. The sample table lists 150,000 or so clones, about 79% of them with a count of one. The top ten clones comprise over 9% of the sample.

Participants in the prospective study were enrolled through a virtual design, were aged roughly 18 to 100 years, and lived in approximately 24 United States geographic areas. To assign participants to cohorts, the prospective study relied on clinical history that participants themselves reported in a screening survey and a study questionnaire. Recovered participants in ImmuneRACE Cohort 3 were defined by two consecutive negative NP/OP PCR tests, clearance by a healthcare professional, or resolution of symptoms. In the prospective study, mobile phlebotomists collected whole blood, serum and a nasopharyngeal or oropharyngeal swab from each participant. Additional blood draws and questionnaires over an approximately 2-month period could optionally be provided by prospective study participants. Prospective study blood samples were shipped either frozen or at room temperature before DNA extraction.

On this clone itself: The antigen it binds to is not known. It has no much larger one-base neighbor in the sample; base qualities were not kept.

This sequence uses TRBV4-1 and TRBJ1-5, with no confidently assigned D gene. The TCR comes from a man aged 50 to 60 who had recovered from COVID-19. Sequenced material: PBMCs or T cells enriched from blood (not recorded which). The DNA reads TGCGCCAGCAGCCAAGGCGGGTCCGACATGCGACCCCAGCATTTT. This yields the protein CASSQGGSDMRPQHF.